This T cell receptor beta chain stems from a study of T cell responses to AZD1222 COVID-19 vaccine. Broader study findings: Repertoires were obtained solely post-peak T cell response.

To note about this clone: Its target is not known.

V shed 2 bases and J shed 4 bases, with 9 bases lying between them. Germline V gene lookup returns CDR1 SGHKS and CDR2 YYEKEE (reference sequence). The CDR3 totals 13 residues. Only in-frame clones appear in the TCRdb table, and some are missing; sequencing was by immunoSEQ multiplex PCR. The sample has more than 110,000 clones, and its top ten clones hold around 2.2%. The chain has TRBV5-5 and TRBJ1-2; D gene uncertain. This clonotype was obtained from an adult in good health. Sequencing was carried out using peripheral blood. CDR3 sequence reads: CASSFGDGYGYTF. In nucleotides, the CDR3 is TGTGCCAGCAGCTTCGGGGATGGCTATGGCTACACCTTC.